This T cell receptor beta chain was documented in a study of identical twins. Study results and caveats: The authors noted that invariant MAIT and iNKT cells could partly confound zero-insertion analyses.

Between the trimmed V and J ends, which lost 6 bases and 5 bases, there was a span of 22 bases. Germline-derived CDR1 and CDR2 are MNHEY and SMNVEV (reference sequence). The CDR3 is made up of 16 amino acids. Remarks on this clonotype: Its cognate antigen is unknown.

In TCRdb, the 5' RACE reads were re-called with MiXCR into one record per CDR3 protein. The sample includes 550,000 to 700,000 distinct CDR3 sequences, about 20% of them seen just once. These data are also associated with another study on T cells expressing NK-cell markers.

The sample was PBMCs. The sequence was obtained from a woman aged 18-30 years in good health. This chain links TRBV27 with TRBJ1-1; possibly TRBD1 for D (5 bases). The DNA of the CDR3 is TGTGCCAGCAGGCAAAGGCAGGGTCGTTGGGGGACTGAAGCTTTCTTT. As protein: CASRQRQGRWGTEAFF.